Listed below are T cell receptor beta chains from one sample, sequenced in a study of monozygotic twins with inflammatory bowel disease. TCRdb reworked the 5' RACE reads into one entry per CDR3 protein, no DNA. The table lists fewer than 350,000 distinct CDR3 sequences. The sequenced sample consisted of blood. The receptors originated from a human donor with ulcerative colitis or Crohn's disease, or a healthy co-twin of an affected twin (not recorded which). Each CDR3 is given with its conserved first and last residue. The order of the fields is V gene, J gene, clone size, CDR3 protein. Clone size appears in some rows only: once, few, many, or a class for an expanded clone.

V gene: TRBV15
J gene: TRBJ2-1
clone size: .
CDR3 protein: CATSRDLPYNEQFF

V gene: TRBV2
J gene: TRBJ2-1
clone size: .
CDR3 protein: CASNQYNEQFF

V gene: TRBV20-1
J gene: TRBJ2-7
clone size: .
CDR3 protein: CSAREVRAMGYEQYF

V gene: TRBV7-2
J gene: TRBJ1-1
clone size: medium-sized
CDR3 protein: CASSLYRGGTEAFF

V gene: TRBV6-2/TRBV6-3
J gene: TRBJ2-4
clone size: .
CDR3 protein: CASSYPGASGGELAKNIQYF

V gene: TRBV7-8
J gene: TRBJ2-1
clone size: .
CDR3 protein: CASSPQGLADYNEQFF

V gene: TRBV4-2
J gene: TRBJ2-7
clone size: .
CDR3 protein: CASSRAEGREQYF

V gene: TRBV7-3
J gene: TRBJ2-5
clone size: .
CDR3 protein: CASSSGLADGETQYF

V gene: TRBV2
J gene: TRBJ2-7
clone size: .
CDR3 protein: CASKGIEGSHEQYF

V gene: TRBV10-3
J gene: TRBJ2-2
clone size: .
CDR3 protein: CAIRVSSGGNTGELFF

V gene: TRBV11-2
J gene: TRBJ2-2
clone size: .
CDR3 protein: CASSPPRANTGELFF

V gene: TRBV7-6
J gene: TRBJ2-1
clone size: .
CDR3 protein: CASSLGGTLYNEQFF

V gene: TRBV15
J gene: TRBJ2-2
clone size: .
CDR3 protein: CATGGLPGELFF

V gene: TRBV6-6
J gene: TRBJ1-2
clone size: .
CDR3 protein: CASSYSGQRYGYTF

V gene: TRBV30
J gene: TRBJ2-1
clone size: .
CDR3 protein: CAWSVPPLHEQFF